This T cell receptor beta chain was profiled in a study of T cell responses to AZD1222 COVID-19 vaccine. Study-wide results and limits: Regions 160-218 and 743-854 dominated among vaccine-associated CD4 TCRs spanning spike. Donors were chiefly white British, with a greater number of females, and clonal diversity was perhaps underestimated. Only a handful of AZD1222 recipients, more than five in all, had baseline seropositivity.

Remarks on this clone: Its target is not known.

This table comes from immunoSEQ multiplex PCR, and its TCRdb copy is limited to in-frame clones, with some not included. Among over 45,000 clones listed, 80% to 90% were seen once. The CDR3 loop spans 19 amino acids. V trimming: 3 bases; J trimming: 3 bases; junction bases outside the gene matches: 14. CDR1 and CDR2 from the germline V gene are MGHRA and YSYEKL. The V and J genes are TRBV4-1 and TRBJ2-7; 13 bases are a match to TRBD2. Sequenced material: peripheral blood, taken on day 0 of AZD1222 vaccination. The clonotype was recovered from an adult in good health. The CDR3 loop is CASSQRDPRTSGGFYEQYF. The DNA for the CDR3 is TGCGCCAGCAGCCAGAGGGACCCTAGGACTAGCGGGGGATTCTACGAGCAGTACTTC.